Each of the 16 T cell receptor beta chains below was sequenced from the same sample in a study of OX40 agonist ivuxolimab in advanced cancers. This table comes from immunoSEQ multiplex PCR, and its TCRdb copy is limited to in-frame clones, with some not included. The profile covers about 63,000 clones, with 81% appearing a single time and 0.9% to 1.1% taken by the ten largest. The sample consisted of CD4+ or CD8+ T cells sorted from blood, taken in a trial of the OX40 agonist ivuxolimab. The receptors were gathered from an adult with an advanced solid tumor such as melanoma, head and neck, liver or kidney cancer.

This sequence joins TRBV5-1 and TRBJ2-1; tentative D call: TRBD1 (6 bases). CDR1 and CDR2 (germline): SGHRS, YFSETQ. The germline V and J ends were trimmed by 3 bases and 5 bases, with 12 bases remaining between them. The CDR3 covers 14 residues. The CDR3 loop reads CASSSGQRNNEQFF. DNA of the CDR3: TGCGCCAGCAGCTCCGGACAGAGAAACAATGAGCAGTTCTTC.

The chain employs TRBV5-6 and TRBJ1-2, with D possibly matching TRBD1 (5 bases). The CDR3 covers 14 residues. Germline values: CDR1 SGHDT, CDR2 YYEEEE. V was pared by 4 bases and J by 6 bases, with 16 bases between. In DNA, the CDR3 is TGTGCCAGCAGCCTATGGGGGGGAGGAGATGGCTACACCTTC. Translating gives CASSLWGGGDGYTF.

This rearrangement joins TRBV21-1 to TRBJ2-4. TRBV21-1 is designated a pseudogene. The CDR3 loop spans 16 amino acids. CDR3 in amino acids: CASSEQQGLAKNIQYF. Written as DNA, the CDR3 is TGTGCCAGCAGCGAACAACAAGGGCTAGCCAAAAACATTCAGTACTTC.

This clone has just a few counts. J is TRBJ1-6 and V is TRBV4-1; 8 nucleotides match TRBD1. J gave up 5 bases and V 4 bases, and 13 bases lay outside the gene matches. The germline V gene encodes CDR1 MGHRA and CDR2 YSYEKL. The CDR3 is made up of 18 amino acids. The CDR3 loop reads CASSPDLRTGRNNSPLHF. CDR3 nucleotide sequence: TGCGCCAGCAGCCCGGACCTGAGGACAGGGAGGAATAATTCACCCCTCCACTTT.

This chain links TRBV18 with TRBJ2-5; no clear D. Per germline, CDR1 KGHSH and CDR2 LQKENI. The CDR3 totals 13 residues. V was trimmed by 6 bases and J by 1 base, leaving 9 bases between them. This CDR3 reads CASSRLSQETQYF. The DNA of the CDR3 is TGTGCCAGCTCTCGACTCTCCCAAGAGACCCAGTACTTC.

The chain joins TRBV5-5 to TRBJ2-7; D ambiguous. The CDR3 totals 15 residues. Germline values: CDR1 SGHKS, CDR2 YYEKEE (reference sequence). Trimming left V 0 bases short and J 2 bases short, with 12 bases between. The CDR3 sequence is CASSLGPIYTYEQYF. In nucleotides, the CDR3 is TGTGCCAGCAGCTTGGGACCGATCTATACCTACGAGCAGTACTTC.

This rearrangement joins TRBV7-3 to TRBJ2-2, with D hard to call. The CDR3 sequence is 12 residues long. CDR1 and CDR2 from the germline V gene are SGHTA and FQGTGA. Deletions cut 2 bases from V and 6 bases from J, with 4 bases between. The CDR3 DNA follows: TGTGCCAGCAGCTTAGTCCCCGGGGAGCTGTTTTTT. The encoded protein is CASSLVPGELFF.

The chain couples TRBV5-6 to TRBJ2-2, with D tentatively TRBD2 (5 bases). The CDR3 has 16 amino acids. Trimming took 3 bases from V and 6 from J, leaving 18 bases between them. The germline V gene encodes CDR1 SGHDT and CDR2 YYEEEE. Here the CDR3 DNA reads TGTGCCAGCAGCTGGACTGTAGTAGGAAACGCCGGGGAGCTGTTTTTT. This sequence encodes CASSWTVVGNAGELFF.

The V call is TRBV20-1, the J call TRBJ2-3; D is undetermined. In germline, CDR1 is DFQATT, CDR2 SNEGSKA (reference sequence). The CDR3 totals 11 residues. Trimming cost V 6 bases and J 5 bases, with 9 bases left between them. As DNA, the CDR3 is TGCAGTGCCCCCTTGGTAGATACGCAGTATTTT. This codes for CSAPLVDTQYF.

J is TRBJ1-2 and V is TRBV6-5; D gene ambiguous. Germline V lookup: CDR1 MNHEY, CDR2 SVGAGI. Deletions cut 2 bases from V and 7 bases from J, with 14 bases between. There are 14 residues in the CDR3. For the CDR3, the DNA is TGTGCCAGCAGTTACACCCAGCTGCTCTCTGGCTACACCTTC. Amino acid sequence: CASSYTQLLSGYTF.

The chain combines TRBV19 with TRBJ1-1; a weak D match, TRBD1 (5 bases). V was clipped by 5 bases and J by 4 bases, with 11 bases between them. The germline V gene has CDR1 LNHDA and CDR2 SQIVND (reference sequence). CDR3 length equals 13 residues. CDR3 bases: TGTGCCAGTAGTGGGGGACTGCTCACTGAAGCTTTCTTT. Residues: CASSGGLLTEAFF.

The CDR3 spells CASSPQGGNTEAFF. The CDR3 nucleotides are TGTGCCAGCAGCCCACAGGGGGGTAACACTGAAGCTTTCTTT. The rearrangement joins TRBV7-3 to TRBJ1-1, with 8 bases that match TRBD1. CDR1 and CDR2 from the germline V gene are SGHTA and FQGTGA. The CDR3 runs 14 residues. After removal of 5 bases from V and 2 bases from J, the junction contained 4 bases not matched to a gene. Full variable domain (remainder filled in from reference TRBV7-3 and TRBJ1-1): GAGVSQTPSNKVTEKGKYVELRCDPISGHTALYWYRQSLGQGPEFLIYFQGTGAADDSGLPNDRFFAVRPEGSVSTLKIQRTERGDSAVYLCASSPQGGNTEAFFGQGTRLTVV.

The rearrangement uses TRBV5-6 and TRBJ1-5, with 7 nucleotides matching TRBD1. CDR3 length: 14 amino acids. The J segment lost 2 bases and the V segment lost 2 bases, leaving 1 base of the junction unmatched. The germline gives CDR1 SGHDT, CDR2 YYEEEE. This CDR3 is CASSLTGGNQPQHF. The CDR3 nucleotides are TGTGCCAGCAGCTTAACAGGGGGCAATCAGCCCCAGCATTTT.

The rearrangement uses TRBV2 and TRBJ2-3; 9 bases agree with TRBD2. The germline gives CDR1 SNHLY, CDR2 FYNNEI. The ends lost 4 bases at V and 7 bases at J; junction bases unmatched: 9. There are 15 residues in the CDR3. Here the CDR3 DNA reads TGTGCCAGCAGTGCCCGGCGGGGGGGTTTAAATACGCAGTATTTT. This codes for CASSARRGGLNTQYF.

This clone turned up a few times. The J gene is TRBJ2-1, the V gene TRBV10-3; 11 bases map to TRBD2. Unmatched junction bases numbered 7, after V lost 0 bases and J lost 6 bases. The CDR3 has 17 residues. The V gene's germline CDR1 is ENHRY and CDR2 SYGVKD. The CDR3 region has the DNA TGTGCCATCAGTGAGTCGGCTAGCGGGGGGACCCTCAATGAGCAGTTCTTC. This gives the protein CAISESASGGTLNEQFF.

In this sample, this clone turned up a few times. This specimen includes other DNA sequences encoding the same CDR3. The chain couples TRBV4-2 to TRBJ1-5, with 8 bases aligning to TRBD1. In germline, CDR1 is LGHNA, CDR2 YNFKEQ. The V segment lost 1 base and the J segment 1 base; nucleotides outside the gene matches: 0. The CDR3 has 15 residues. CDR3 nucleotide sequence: TGTGCCAGCAGCCAAGGGACAGGGAGCAATCAGCCCCAGCATTTT. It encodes CASSQGTGSNQPQHF.